These 14 T cell receptor beta chains share one sample of origin, sequenced in a study of cytomegalovirus exposure and HLA in healthy donors. PCR amplification relied on 60 Vbeta primers (plus 13 Jbeta primers). TCRdb keeps only in-frame clones here, not all; method: immunoSEQ multiplex PCR. The data show about 160,000 clones, roughly 82% seen once. Sequenced material: PBMCs. These receptors were obtained from a man aged 50 to 60 in good health and CMV-seropositive.

This sequence joins TRBV23-1 and TRBJ2-2, with unresolved D. TRBV23-1 is recorded as an ORF, its role being uncertain. The V gene lost 2 bases and the J gene lost 6 bases, with 10 bases spanning the gap. This CDR3 has 14 amino acids. The CDR3: CASSQPTHAGELFF. CDR3 DNA: TGCGCCAGCAGTCAACCAACACACGCCGGGGAGCTGTTTTTT.

The J gene is TRBJ1-1, the V gene TRBV6-6; weak D call: TRBD1 (5 bases). This CDR3 has 15 residues. The germline CDR1 and CDR2 sequences are MNHNY and SVGAGI (reference sequence). The V and J ends lost 0 bases and 1 base respectively, with 9 bases between them. Here the CDR3 reads CASSYSWGSNTEAFF. DNA of the CDR3: TGTGCCAGCAGTTACTCGTGGGGCTCGAACACTGAAGCTTTCTTT.

The chain has TRBV28 and TRBJ2-7, with TRBD1 identical over 7 bases. With V trimmed by 6 bases and J by 3 bases, 11 bases remained unmatched. Germline CDR1 and CDR2: MDHEN and SYDVKM. The CDR3 totals 15 residues. CDR3 DNA: TGTGCCAGCAGCCGCCCGGGACAGCTCCGCTACGAGCAGTACTTC. Its translation: CASSRPGQLRYEQYF.

The chain employs TRBV30 and TRBJ2-1; D might be TRBD2 (6 bases). Looked up from germline, CDR1 is GTSNPN and CDR2 is SVGIG (reference sequence). V was cut by 8 bases and J by 3 bases, with 17 bases left in between. The CDR3 has 14 residues. CDR3 loop: CAGLRGINYNEQFF. CDR3 nucleotides: TGTGCCGGTCTTCGGGGGATTAACTACAATGAGCAGTTCTTC.

The genes are TRBV2 and TRBJ2-3; D remains unclear. This CDR3 comprises 12 residues. Germline V lookup: CDR1 SNHLY, CDR2 FYNNEI. Trimming pared 4 bases from V and 2 bases from J, leaving 4 bases between. The CDR3 bases are TGTGCCAGCAGTGTATCCACAGATACGCAGTATTTT. Translation: CASSVSTDTQYF.

This chain uses TRBV27 with TRBJ2-5; D possibly corresponds to TRBD1 (5 bases). Per germline, CDR1 MNHEY and CDR2 SMNVEV (reference sequence). V dropped 6 bases and J dropped 5 bases, with 16 bases sitting between them. The CDR3 sequence is 14 residues long. The CDR3 coding sequence is TGTGCCAGCAGCGCGAGCCAGGGCCGGGAGACCCAGTACTTC. Translated: CASSASQGRETQYF.

J is TRBJ2-7 and V is TRBV19, with 12 bases matching TRBD1. The CDR3 is 15 amino acids. Trimming took 5 bases from V and 5 from J; bases not matched to a gene: 7. Germline V lookup: CDR1 LNHDA, CDR2 SQIVND (reference sequence). DNA for the CDR3: TGTGCCAGTAGTGTTACCGGGACAGGGGGCAACGAGCAGTACTTC. It is translated as CASSVTGTGGNEQYF.

This CDR3 is CASSLVEITEAFF. The DNA of the CDR3 is TGTGCCAGCAGCTTGGTTGAGATCACTGAAGCTTTCTTT. V gene TRBV7-2 combines with J gene TRBJ1-1; D call uncertain. The V end was cut by 3 bases, the J end by 4 bases, with 9 bases between. CDR1 SGHTA and CDR2 FQGNSA come from the germline V gene. The CDR3 runs to 13 residues.

CDR3 coding DNA: TGTGCCAGCACCCCGGGGTTGAAGAGCGGGAGGGCCCACAATGAGCAGTTCTTC. Its protein product is CASTPGLKSGRAHNEQFF. The chain combines TRBV11-2 with TRBJ2-1, with 10 bases lining up with TRBD2. Germline V gene data show CDR1 as SGHAT and CDR2 as FQNNGV. The CDR3 has 18 amino acids. V was pared by 7 bases and J by 5 bases, with 17 bases of the junction left unmatched.

This clone showed up just a few times. The chain uses TRBV5-4 and TRBJ1-2; TRBD1 matches 7 bases. The CDR3 runs 16 residues. Germline V gene data show CDR1 as SGHNT and CDR2 as YYREEE (reference sequence). V was pared by 2 bases and J by 7 bases, with 14 bases of the junction left unmatched. The CDR3, as DNA: TGTGCCAGCAGCTTTAGGACAGGAGTTCTCCTCCCTGGCTACACCTTC. Its translation: CASSFRTGVLLPGYTF.

This chain links TRBV11-3 with TRBJ2-2, with D perhaps TRBD2 (6 bases). The CDR3 totals 15 residues. Trimming stripped 2 bases from V and 7 bases from J, with 14 bases between. Germline CDR1 and CDR2: SGHNT and YENEEA. Here the CDR3 reads CASSLNGGRDGELFF. The CDR3 bases are TGTGCCAGCAGCTTAAATGGAGGGAGAGACGGGGAGCTGTTTTTT.

The chain recombines TRBV11-2 with TRBJ1-4; 7 nucleotides align to TRBD1. The CDR3 is 15 amino acids. With 4 bases clipped from V and 8 bases from J, the junction kept 10 bases outside the gene matches. Looked up from germline, CDR1 is SGHAT and CDR2 is FQNNGV. CDR3 residues: CASSSYDRAGEKLFF. Here the CDR3 DNA reads TGTGCCAGCAGCTCCTACGACAGGGCTGGCGAAAAACTGTTTTTT.

This chain joins TRBV6-5 and TRBJ2-5; possibly TRBD1 for D (6 bases). This CDR3 region has 14 residues. Germline-derived CDR1 and CDR2 are MNHEY and SVGAGI. V dropped 5 bases and J dropped 1 base, with 11 bases sitting between them. The chain's CDR3 is CASSPRTAQETQYF. The CDR3 DNA reads as TGTGCCAGCAGTCCCCGGACAGCCCAAGAGACCCAGTACTTC.

The V gene is TRBV28, the J gene TRBJ1-2; 10 bases agree with TRBD1. This CDR3 is built from 15 residues. CDR1 is MDHEN, CDR2 SYDVKM, per germline. Trimming cost V 6 bases and J 7 bases; bases outside gene matches: 11. Here the CDR3 DNA reads TGTGCCAGCAGCCAGGATGGACAGGGGGTTTTTGGCTACACCTTC. It specifies CASSQDGQGVFGYTF.